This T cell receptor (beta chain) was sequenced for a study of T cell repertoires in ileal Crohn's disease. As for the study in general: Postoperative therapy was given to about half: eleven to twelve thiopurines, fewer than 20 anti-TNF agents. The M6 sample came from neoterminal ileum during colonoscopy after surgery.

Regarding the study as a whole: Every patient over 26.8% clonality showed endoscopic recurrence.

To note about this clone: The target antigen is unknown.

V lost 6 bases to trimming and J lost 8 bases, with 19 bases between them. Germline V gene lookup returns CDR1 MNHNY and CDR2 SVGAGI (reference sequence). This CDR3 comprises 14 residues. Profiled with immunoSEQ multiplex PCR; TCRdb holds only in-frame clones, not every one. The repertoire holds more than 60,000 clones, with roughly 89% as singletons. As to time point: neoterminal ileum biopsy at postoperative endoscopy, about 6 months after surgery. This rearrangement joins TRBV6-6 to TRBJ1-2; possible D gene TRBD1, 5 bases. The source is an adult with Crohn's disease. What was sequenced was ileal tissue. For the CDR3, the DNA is TGTGCCAGCAGCTTTCTCGGGGGAGAGGAGGGCTACACCTTC. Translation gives CASSFLGGEEGYTF.